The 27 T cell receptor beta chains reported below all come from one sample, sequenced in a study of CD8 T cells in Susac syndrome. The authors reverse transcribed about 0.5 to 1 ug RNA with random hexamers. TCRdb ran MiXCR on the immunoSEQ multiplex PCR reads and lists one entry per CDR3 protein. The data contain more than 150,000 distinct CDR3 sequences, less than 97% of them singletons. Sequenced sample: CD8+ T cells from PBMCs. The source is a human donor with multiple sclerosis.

CDR3 region: CASTYSGGKAEAFF. The DNA of the CDR3 is TGTGCCAGCACATACTCGGGGGGCAAGGCTGAAGCTTTCTTT. The chain uses TRBV2 and TRBJ1-1, with D possibly TRBD1 on 6 matching bases. This CDR3 is built from 14 residues. V lost 7 bases, J lost 6 bases, and 18 bases lay in between. Looked up from germline, CDR1 is SNHLY and CDR2 is FYNNEI. The complete variable domain, with remaining parts taken from reference TRBV2 and TRBJ1-1, reads EPEVTQTPSHQVTQMGQEVILRCVPISNHLYFYWYRQILGQKVEFLVSFYNNEISEKSEIFDDQFSVERPDGSNFTLKIRSTKLEDSAMYFCASTYSGGKAEAFFGQGTRLTVV.

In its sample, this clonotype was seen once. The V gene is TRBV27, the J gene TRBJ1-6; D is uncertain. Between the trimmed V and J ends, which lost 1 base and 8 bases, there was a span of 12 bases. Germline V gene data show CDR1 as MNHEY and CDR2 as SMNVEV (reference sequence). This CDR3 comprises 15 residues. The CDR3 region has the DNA TGTGCCAGCAGTTTATGGCCGGGTAGGGATTCACCCCTCCACTTT. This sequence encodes CASSLWPGRDSPLHF.

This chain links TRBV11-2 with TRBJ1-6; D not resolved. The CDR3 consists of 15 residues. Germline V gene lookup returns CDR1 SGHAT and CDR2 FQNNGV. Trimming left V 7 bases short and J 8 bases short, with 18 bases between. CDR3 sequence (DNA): TGTGCCAGCACGATCTATGGGCAAACGGATTCACCCCTCCACTTT. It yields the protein CASTIYGQTDSPLHF.

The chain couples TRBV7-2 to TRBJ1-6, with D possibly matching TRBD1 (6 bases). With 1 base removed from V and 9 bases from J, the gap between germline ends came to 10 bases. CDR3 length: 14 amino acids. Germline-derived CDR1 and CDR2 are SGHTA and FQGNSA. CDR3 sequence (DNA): TGTGCCAGCAGCTTAGAGGGGGGGCGTTCACCCCTCCACTTT. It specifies CASSLEGGRSPLHF. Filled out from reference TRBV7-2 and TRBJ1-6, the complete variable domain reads GAGVSQSPSNKVTEKGKDVELRCDPISGHTALYWYRQSLGQGLEFLIYFQGNSAPDKSGLPSDRFSAERTGGSVSTLTIQRTQQEDSAVYLCASSLEGGRSPLHFGNGTRLTVT.

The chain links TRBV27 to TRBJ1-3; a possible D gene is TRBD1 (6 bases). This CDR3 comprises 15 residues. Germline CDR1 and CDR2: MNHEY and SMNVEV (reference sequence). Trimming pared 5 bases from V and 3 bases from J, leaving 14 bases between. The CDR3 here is CASSTRKGGGNTIYF. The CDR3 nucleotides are TGTGCCAGCAGTACCCGGAAAGGGGGTGGAAACACCATATATTTT.

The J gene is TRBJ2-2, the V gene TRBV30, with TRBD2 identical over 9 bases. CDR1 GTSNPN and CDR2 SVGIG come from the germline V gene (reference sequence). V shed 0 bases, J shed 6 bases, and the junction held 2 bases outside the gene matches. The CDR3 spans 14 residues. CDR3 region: CAWSVIAGAGELFF. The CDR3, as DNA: TGTGCCTGGAGTGTAATAGCGGGGGCCGGGGAGCTGTTTTTT.

CDR3 in DNA: TGTGCCAGCAGTTTCCCGGATACGCAGTATTTT. Its translation is CASSFPDTQYF. The chain recombines TRBV7-9 with TRBJ2-3; no clear D. Germline-derived CDR1 and CDR2 are SEHNR and FQNEAQ (reference sequence). CDR3 length equals 11 residues. Between the trimmed V and J ends, which lost 6 bases and 6 bases, there was a span of 7 bases.

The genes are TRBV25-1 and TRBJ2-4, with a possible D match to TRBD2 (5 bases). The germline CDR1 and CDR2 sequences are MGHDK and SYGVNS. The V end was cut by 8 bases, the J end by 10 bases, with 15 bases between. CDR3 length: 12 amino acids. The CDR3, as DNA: TGTGCCAGCTCTCCCGAGGGTGGAATTCAGTACTTC. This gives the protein CASSPEGGIQYF.

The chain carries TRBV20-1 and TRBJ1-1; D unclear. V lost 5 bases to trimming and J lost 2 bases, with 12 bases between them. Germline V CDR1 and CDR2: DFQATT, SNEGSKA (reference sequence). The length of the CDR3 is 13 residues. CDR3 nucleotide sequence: TGCAGTGCTGCGGGGAAGGTTAACACTGAAGCTTTCTTT. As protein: CSAAGKVNTEAFF.

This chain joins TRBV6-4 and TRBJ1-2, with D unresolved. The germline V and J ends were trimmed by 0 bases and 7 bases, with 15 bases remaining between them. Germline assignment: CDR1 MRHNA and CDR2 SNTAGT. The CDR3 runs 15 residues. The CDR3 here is CASSDSSRSFPGYTF. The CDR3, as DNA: TGTGCCAGCAGTGACTCGAGTCGGAGCTTCCCTGGCTACACCTTC.

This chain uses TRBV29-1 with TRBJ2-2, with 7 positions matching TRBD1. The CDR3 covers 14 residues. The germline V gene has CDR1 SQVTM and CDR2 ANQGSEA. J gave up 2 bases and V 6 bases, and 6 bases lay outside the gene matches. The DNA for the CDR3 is TGCAGCGTCGAGACAGGGATAAACACCGGGGAGCTGTTTTTT. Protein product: CSVETGINTGELFF.

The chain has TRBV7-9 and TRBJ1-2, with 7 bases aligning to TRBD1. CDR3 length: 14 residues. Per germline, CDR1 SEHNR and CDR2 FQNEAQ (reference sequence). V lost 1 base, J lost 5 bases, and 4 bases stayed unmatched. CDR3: CASSLGDRFYGYTF. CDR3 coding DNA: TGTGCCAGCAGCTTAGGGGACAGATTTTATGGCTACACCTTC.

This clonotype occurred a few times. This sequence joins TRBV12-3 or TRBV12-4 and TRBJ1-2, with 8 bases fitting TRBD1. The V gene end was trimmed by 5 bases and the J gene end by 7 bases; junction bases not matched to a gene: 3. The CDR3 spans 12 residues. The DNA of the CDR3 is TGTGCCAGCAGTCAGGGGGCGGGTGGCTACACCTTC. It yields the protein CASSQGAGGYTF.

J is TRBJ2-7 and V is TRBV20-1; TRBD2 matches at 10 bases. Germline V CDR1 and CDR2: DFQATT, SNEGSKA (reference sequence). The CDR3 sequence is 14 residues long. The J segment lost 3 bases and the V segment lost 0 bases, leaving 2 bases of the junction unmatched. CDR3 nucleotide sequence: TGCAGTGCTAGAGAACTAGCGGGACACTACGAGCAGTACTTC. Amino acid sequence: CSARELAGHYEQYF.

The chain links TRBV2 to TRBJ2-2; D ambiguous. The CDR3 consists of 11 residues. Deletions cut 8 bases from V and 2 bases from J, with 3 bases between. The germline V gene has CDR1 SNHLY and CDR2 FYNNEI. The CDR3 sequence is CASDNTGELFF. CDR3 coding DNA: TGTGCCAGCGACAACACCGGGGAGCTGTTTTTT. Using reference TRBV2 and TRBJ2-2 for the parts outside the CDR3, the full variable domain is EPEVTQTPSHQVTQMGQEVILRCVPISNHLYFYWYRQILGQKVEFLVSFYNNEISEKSEIFDDQFSVERPDGSNFTLKIRSTKLEDSAMYFCASDNTGELFFGEGSRLTVL.

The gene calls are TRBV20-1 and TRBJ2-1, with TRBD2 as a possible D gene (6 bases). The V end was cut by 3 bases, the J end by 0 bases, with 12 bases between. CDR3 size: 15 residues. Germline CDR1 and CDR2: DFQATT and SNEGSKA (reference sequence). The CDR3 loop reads CSARGEDDSYNEQFF. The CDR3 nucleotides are TGCAGTGCTAGGGGGGAGGATGACTCCTACAATGAGCAGTTCTTC.

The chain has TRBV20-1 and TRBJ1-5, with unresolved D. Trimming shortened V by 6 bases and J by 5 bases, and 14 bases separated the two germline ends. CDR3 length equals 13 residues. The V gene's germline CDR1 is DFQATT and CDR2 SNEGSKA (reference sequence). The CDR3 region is CSAQRRPYQPQHF. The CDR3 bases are TGCAGTGCCCAACGACGCCCTTATCAGCCCCAGCATTTT.

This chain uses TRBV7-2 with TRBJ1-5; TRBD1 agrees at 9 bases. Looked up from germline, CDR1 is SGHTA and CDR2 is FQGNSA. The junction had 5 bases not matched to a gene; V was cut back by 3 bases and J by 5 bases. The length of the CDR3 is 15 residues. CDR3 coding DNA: TGTGCCAGCAGCTTTGGGACAGGGCCTTATCAGCCCCAGCATTTT. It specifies CASSFGTGPYQPQHF.

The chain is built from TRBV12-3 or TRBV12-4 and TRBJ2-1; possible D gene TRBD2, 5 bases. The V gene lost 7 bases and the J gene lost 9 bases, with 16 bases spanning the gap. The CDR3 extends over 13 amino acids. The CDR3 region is CASKQEGLGEQFF. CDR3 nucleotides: TGTGCCAGCAAGCAAGAGGGCTTAGGTGAGCAGTTCTTC.

The CDR3 loop is CSATSGSLAKNIQYF. In DNA form, the CDR3 reads TGCAGTGCTACCTCAGGGTCTCTAGCCAAAAACATTCAGTACTTC. The rearrangement joins TRBV20-1 to TRBJ2-4; D might be TRBD1 (5 bases). The CDR3 has 15 amino acids. From germline, CDR1 is DFQATT and CDR2 SNEGSKA (reference sequence). Trimming took 4 bases from V and 0 from J, leaving 13 bases between them.

The CDR3 loop is CASSLGGRGKNEQYF. Written as DNA, the CDR3 is TGTGCCAGCAGCTTAGGTGGCAGGGGGAAGAACGAGCAGTACTTC. J is TRBJ2-7 and V is TRBV5-4; 7 positions agree with TRBD1. CDR1 SGHNT and CDR2 YYREEE come from the germline V gene (reference sequence). Unmatched junction bases numbered 10, after V lost 2 bases and J lost 5 bases. The CDR3 is 15 amino acids.

CDR3 sequence: CSGAGDSLGEQYF. CDR3 coding DNA: TGCAGCGGGGCGGGTGACTCGCTGGGAGAGCAGTATTTT. The chain employs TRBV29-1 and TRBJ2-3; D may be TRBD2 (5 bases). Trimming took off 7 bases at V and 11 bases at J, with 22 bases between the two ends. This CDR3 spans 13 amino acids. The V gene's germline CDR1 is SQVTM and CDR2 ANQGSEA.

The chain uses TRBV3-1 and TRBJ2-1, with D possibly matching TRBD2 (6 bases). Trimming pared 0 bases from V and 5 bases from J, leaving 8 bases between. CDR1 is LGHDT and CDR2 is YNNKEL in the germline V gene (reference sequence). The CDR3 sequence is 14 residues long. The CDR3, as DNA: TGTGCCAGCAGCCAAGAAGGAGGGGACAATGAGCAGTTCTTC. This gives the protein CASSQEGGDNEQFF.

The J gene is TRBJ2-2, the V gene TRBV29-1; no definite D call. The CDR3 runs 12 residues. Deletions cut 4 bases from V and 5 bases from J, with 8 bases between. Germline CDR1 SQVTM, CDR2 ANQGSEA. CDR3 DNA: TGCAGCGTTGTGACGTGGACCGGGGAGCTGTTTTTT. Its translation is CSVVTWTGELFF.

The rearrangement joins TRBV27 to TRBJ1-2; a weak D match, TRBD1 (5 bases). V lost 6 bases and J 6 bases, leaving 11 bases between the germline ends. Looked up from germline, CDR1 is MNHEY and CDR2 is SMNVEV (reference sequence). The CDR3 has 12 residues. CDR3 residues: CASRTGVHGYTF. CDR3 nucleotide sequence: TGTGCCAGCAGAACAGGTGTTCATGGCTACACCTTC.

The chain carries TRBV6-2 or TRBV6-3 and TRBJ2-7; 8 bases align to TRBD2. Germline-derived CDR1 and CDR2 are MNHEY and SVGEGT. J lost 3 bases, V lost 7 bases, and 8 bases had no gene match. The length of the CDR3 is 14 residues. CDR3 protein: CASIVASGYYEQYF. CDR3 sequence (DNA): TGTGCCAGCATTGTGGCTAGCGGGTACTACGAGCAGTACTTC.

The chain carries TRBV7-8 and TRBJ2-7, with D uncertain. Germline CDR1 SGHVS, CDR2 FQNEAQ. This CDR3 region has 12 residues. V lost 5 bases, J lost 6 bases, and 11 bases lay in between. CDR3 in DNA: TGTGCCAGCAGCCCCGGAGTAGGCGAGCAGTACGTC. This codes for CASSPGVGEQYV.